The 11 T cell receptor beta chains given below trace back to one sample, sequenced in a study of CD8+ T cells in alopecia areata. TCR sequencing used cDNA made by reverse transcription of extracted RNA. Sequencing used immunoSEQ multiplex PCR; TCRdb keeps in-frame clones, though not all of them. The table lists 5,700 or so clones, less than 75% of them singletons. Peripheral blood and lesional scalp punch biopsies came from alopecia areata patients. The material was skin, obtained at week 0. These receptors were collected from a human donor with alopecia areata.

This clone is large by share. This chain uses TRBV28 with TRBJ2-7; perhaps D is TRBD1 or TRBD2 (5 bases each). The CDR3 totals 16 residues. The germline CDR1 and CDR2 sequences are MDHEN and SYDVKM. V was pared by 2 bases and J by 3 bases, with 17 bases between. CDR3 region: CASSLGHRDPLYEQYF. CDR3 in DNA: TGTGCCAGCAGTTTAGGACACCGGGACCCCCTCTACGAGCAGTACTTC.

This clone was seen only a few times. The genes are TRBV29-1 and TRBJ2-7; D unclear. CDR3 length: 14 amino acids. V was clipped by 2 bases and J by 2 bases, with 13 bases between them. Germline CDR1 and CDR2: SQVTM and ANQGSEA. Written as DNA, the CDR3 is TGCAGCGTTGAATTCGGCAGTGGGACCTACGAGCAGTACTTC. Its protein product is CSVEFGSGTYEQYF.

This clone was recorded a few times. The genes are TRBV5-1 and TRBJ2-2; 11 nucleotides match TRBD2. CDR1 is SGHRS, CDR2 YFSETQ, per germline. Trimming took 3 bases from V and 7 from J; bases not matched to a gene: 17. CDR3 length equals 19 residues. Here the CDR3 reads CASSSRPLGLAGSGGELFF. The CDR3 nucleotides are TGCGCCAGCAGCTCGCGACCTCTTGGACTAGCGGGTTCGGGCGGGGAGCTGTTTTTT.

The chain recombines TRBV6-6 with TRBJ2-3; D not certain. V was trimmed by 5 bases and J by 2 bases, leaving 5 bases between them. Germline CDR1 and CDR2: MNHNY and SVGAGI (reference sequence). This CDR3 comprises 12 residues. The CDR3 coding sequence is TGTGCCAGCAGTGGGGACACAGATACGCAGTATTTT. Its translation is CASSGDTDTQYF.

The V call is TRBV7-9, the J call TRBJ2-3; 9 bases fit TRBD1. Unmatched junction bases numbered 7, after V lost 3 bases and J lost 3 bases. The CDR3 totals 16 residues. From germline, CDR1 is SEHNR and CDR2 FQNEAQ (reference sequence). CDR3 loop: CASSLAGTGRTDTQYF. The CDR3 nucleotides read TGTGCCAGCAGCTTGGCCGGGACAGGGCGGACAGATACGCAGTATTTT.

V is TRBV30 and J is TRBJ1-1; 7 nucleotides agree with TRBD1. Trimming at V came to 2 bases and at J to 0 bases, leaving 6 bases not matched to a gene. The length of the CDR3 is 15 residues. Germline V gene data show CDR1 as GTSNPN and CDR2 as SVGIG (reference sequence). As DNA, the CDR3 is TGTGCCTGGAGTTTTGCCGGGACAGTGAACACTGAAGCTTTCTTT. Its protein is CAWSFAGTVNTEAFF.

This chain links TRBV5-8 with TRBJ2-1, with TRBD1 matching 7 bases. This CDR3 region has 18 residues. The germline V gene encodes CDR1 SGHTS and CDR2 YDEGEE. Trimming cost V 1 base and J 0 bases; bases outside gene matches: 10. In DNA form, the CDR3 reads TGTGCCAGCAGCTTGAGTTCTTGGACAGGCAGCTCCTACAATGAGCAGTTCTTC. It codes for CASSLSSWTGSSYNEQFF. Supplemented by reference TRBV5-8 and TRBJ2-1, the full variable domain reads EAGVTQSPTHLIKTRGQQATLRCSPISGHTSVYWYQQALGLGLQFLLWYDEGEERNRGNFPPRFSGRQFPNYSSELNVNALELEDSALYLCASSLSSWTGSSYNEQFFGPGTRLTVL.

This chain joins TRBV7-2 and TRBJ2-1, with 8 bases matching TRBD2. Trimming removed 5 bases from V and 5 bases from J; junction bases left unmatched: 11. CDR1 SGHTA and CDR2 FQGNSA come from the germline V gene. This CDR3 has 16 residues. CDR3 loop: CASSPIGGGIDNEQFF. The DNA of the CDR3 is TGTGCCAGCAGCCCAATAGGCGGGGGGATTGACAATGAGCAGTTCTTC.

This chain joins TRBV28 and TRBJ2-4, with D perhaps TRBD1 (5 bases). In germline, CDR1 is MDHEN, CDR2 SYDVKM. This CDR3 spans 19 amino acids. Deletions cut 3 bases from V and 0 bases from J, with 21 bases between. This CDR3 is CASSLVQGSILLAKNIQYF. The CDR3 DNA is TGTGCCAGCAGTTTGGTCCAGGGAAGCATATTACTAGCCAAAAACATTCAGTACTTC.

The rearrangement links TRBV11-1 to TRBJ2-2, with D possibly TRBD2 on 5 matching bases. Germline V gene sequence: CDR1 SGHAT, CDR2 FQDESV (reference sequence). With 4 bases removed from V and 7 bases from J, the gap between germline ends came to 13 bases. This CDR3 contains 14 residues. CDR3 region: CASSWTPVDGELFF. As DNA, the CDR3 is TGTGCCAGCAGCTGGACTCCCGTTGACGGGGAGCTGTTTTTT.

The DNA for the CDR3 is TGCGCCAGCAGCCACGAGGACAATCAGCCCCAGCATTTT. This translates into CASSHEDNQPQHF. The rearrangement links TRBV4-1 to TRBJ1-5; D remains ambiguous. V lost 3 bases to trimming and J lost 3 bases, with 6 bases between them. Germline lookup yields CDR1 MGHRA and CDR2 YSYEKL. This CDR3 comprises 13 residues.